Included here is one TCR beta chain sequence, with context. These data originate in a study of T cell repertoires in cytomegalovirus infection. Losses at the gene ends were 4 bases for V and 11 bases for J; bases not matched to a gene: 9. The CDR3 totals 13 residues. Looked up from germline, CDR1 is SGHDT and CDR2 is YYEEEE. One entry per CDR3 protein results from TCRdb running MiXCR on the reads. The data hold about 230,000 distinct CDR3 sequences, with roughly 22% observed a single time. This TCR was sampled from a human donor in good health (CMV status not recorded). Some clones in this sample may be carry-over from other donors' samples. The specimen sequenced was CD8+ T cells from PBMCs. This sequence joins TRBV5-6 and TRBJ2-4; 7 bases fit TRBD1. The chain's CDR3 is CASSGSGTAFQYF. The DNA of the CDR3 is TGTGCCAGCAGCGGATCCGGGACAGCCTTTCAGTACTTC.